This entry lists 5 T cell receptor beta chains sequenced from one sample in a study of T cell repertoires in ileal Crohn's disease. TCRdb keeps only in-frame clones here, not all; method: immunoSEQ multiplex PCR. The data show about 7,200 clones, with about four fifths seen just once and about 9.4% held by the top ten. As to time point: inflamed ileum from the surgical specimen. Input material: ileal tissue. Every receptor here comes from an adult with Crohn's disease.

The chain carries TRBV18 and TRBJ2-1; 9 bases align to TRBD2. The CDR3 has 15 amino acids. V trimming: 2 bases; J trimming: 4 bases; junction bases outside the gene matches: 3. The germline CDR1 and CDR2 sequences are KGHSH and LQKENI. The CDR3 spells CASSPIAGEYNEQFF. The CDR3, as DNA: TGTGCCAGCTCACCAATAGCGGGGGAGTACAATGAGCAGTTCTTC.

The DNA of the CDR3 is TGCAGCGTTGAACTCCGACTGGGGAGGGGCTACACCTTC. As protein: CSVELRLGRGYTF. The rearrangement joins TRBV29-1 to TRBJ1-2; no definite D call. Trimming removed 2 bases from V and 8 bases from J, with 15 bases in between. This CDR3 contains 13 residues. CDR1 is SQVTM and CDR2 is ANQGSEA in the germline V gene.

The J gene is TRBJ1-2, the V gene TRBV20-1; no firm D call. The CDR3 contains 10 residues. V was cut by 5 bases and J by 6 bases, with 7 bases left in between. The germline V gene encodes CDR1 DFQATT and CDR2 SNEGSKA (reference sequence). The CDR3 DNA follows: TGCAGTGCTCTTCCAGATGGCTACACCTTC. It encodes CSALPDGYTF.

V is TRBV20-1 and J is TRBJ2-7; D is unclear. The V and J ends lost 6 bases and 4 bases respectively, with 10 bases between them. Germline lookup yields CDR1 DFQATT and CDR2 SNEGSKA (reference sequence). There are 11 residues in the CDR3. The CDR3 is CSAPESYEQYF. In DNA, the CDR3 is TGCAGTGCGCCTGAGTCGTACGAGCAGTACTTC.

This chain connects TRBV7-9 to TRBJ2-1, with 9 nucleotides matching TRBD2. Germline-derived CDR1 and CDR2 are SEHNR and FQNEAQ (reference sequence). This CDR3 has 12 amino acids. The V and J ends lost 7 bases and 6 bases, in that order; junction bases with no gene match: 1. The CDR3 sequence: CASKTSGNEQFF. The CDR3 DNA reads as TGTGCCAGCAAGACTAGCGGCAATGAGCAGTTCTTC.